This T cell receptor beta chain came from a study of cytomegalovirus exposure and HLA in healthy donors. Trimming pared 1 base from V and 0 bases from J, leaving 13 bases between. From germline, CDR1 is SGHTA and CDR2 FQGNSA. CDR3 length equals 16 residues. Only in-frame clones appear in the TCRdb table, and some are missing; sequencing was by immunoSEQ multiplex PCR. The sample yields over 200,000 clones, just over 85% seen once. This clonotype was obtained from a young woman in good health and CMV-seronegative. The sequenced sample consisted of PBMCs. This chain links TRBV7-2 with TRBJ2-7, with D possibly being TRBD2 (5 bases). The DNA of the CDR3 is TGTGCCAGCAGCTTAGAAGGTGGGCGGGCCTCCTACGAGCAGTACTTC. Translation: CASSLEGGRASYEQYF.